This TCR beta chain was sequenced during a study of lymphopenia after photon versus proton radiotherapy. Study-wide findings and caveats: Relative stability marked proton patients; photon patients lost diversity and naive cells.

A remark on this clone: Its antigen is as yet unknown.

Only in-frame clones appear in the TCRdb table, and some are missing; sequencing was by immunoSEQ multiplex PCR. The data hold some 55,000 clones, with approximately 84% observed a single time. This specimen was peripheral blood, taken from a patient treated with photon-based radiotherapy. The TCR was taken from a middle-aged man with gastric cancer.

CDR3 coding DNA: TGCGCCAGCAGCCGTGATGGTAGCCTAACCACAGATACGCAGTATTTT. Its translation: CASSRDGSLTTDTQYF. The chain combines TRBV5-1 with TRBJ2-3; D remains ambiguous. This CDR3 is built from 16 residues. V was cut by 4 bases and J by 2 bases, with 17 bases left in between. Germline V gene data show CDR1 as SGHRS and CDR2 as YFSETQ.